This entry features one T cell receptor (beta chain) sequence. This record belongs to a study of blood T cell repertoires in COVID-19. Study at large: Both acute and convalescent COVID-19 samples were obtained from the United States, Italy and Spain. Sources were T cells, B-cell-depleted T cells, or PBMCs; the material itself was cDNA or gDNA.

Profiling relied on immunoSEQ multiplex PCR, and the TCRdb table lists in-frame clones only, not all of them. This table has hundreds of thousands of clones, around nine tenths appearing once. Patients in Seattle were enrolled during active infection, then followed longitudinally. The sequence came from a young man with COVID-19, enrolled during active disease. The sample comprised peripheral blood.

The CDR3, as DNA: TGTGCCAGTAGCGCCGAAAGGACAGGGGTCTACTACGAGCAGTACTTC. Its protein product is CASSAERTGVYYEQYF. This chain joins TRBV19 and TRBJ2-7, with 9 bases identical to TRBD1. The CDR3 consists of 16 residues. CDR1 LNHDA and CDR2 SQIVND come from the germline V gene (reference sequence). J gave up 3 bases and V 6 bases, and 12 bases lay outside the gene matches.